This TCR beta chain was identified during a study of T cells after yellow fever vaccination. Study overall: Fractions of low cell number were prepared using SMART-Seq v4 Ultra Low Input.

The study, taken as a whole, reports: Few clonotypes appeared in both CD4 and CD8 compartments. After the booster, roughly 96% of CD4 and about nine tenths of CD8 primary-response clones were re-detected.

Trimming stripped 0 bases from V and 2 bases from J, with 7 bases between. CDR3 length equals 14 residues. Germline V gene sequence: CDR1 SGDLS, CDR2 YYNGEE. In regard to this clonotype: Its antigen is currently unknown.

They built TCR cDNA with 5'RACE template switching, a step that put in a universal primer site and UMIs. From the 5' RACE reads, TCRdb called clonotypes with MiXCR, one entry per CDR3 protein. The sample carries some 160,000 distinct CDR3 sequences, over 7% recorded once. The specimen comprised CD8+ T cells sorted from PBMCs, sampled 45 days after the yellow fever booster vaccination. J is TRBJ2-3 and V is TRBV9; D call uncertain. This sequence was found in a man younger than 35 who received the YFV17D yellow fever vaccine. CDR3 bases: TGTGCCAGCAGCGTAGAACTACCCACAGATACGCAGTATTTT. Encoded protein: CASSVELPTDTQYF.